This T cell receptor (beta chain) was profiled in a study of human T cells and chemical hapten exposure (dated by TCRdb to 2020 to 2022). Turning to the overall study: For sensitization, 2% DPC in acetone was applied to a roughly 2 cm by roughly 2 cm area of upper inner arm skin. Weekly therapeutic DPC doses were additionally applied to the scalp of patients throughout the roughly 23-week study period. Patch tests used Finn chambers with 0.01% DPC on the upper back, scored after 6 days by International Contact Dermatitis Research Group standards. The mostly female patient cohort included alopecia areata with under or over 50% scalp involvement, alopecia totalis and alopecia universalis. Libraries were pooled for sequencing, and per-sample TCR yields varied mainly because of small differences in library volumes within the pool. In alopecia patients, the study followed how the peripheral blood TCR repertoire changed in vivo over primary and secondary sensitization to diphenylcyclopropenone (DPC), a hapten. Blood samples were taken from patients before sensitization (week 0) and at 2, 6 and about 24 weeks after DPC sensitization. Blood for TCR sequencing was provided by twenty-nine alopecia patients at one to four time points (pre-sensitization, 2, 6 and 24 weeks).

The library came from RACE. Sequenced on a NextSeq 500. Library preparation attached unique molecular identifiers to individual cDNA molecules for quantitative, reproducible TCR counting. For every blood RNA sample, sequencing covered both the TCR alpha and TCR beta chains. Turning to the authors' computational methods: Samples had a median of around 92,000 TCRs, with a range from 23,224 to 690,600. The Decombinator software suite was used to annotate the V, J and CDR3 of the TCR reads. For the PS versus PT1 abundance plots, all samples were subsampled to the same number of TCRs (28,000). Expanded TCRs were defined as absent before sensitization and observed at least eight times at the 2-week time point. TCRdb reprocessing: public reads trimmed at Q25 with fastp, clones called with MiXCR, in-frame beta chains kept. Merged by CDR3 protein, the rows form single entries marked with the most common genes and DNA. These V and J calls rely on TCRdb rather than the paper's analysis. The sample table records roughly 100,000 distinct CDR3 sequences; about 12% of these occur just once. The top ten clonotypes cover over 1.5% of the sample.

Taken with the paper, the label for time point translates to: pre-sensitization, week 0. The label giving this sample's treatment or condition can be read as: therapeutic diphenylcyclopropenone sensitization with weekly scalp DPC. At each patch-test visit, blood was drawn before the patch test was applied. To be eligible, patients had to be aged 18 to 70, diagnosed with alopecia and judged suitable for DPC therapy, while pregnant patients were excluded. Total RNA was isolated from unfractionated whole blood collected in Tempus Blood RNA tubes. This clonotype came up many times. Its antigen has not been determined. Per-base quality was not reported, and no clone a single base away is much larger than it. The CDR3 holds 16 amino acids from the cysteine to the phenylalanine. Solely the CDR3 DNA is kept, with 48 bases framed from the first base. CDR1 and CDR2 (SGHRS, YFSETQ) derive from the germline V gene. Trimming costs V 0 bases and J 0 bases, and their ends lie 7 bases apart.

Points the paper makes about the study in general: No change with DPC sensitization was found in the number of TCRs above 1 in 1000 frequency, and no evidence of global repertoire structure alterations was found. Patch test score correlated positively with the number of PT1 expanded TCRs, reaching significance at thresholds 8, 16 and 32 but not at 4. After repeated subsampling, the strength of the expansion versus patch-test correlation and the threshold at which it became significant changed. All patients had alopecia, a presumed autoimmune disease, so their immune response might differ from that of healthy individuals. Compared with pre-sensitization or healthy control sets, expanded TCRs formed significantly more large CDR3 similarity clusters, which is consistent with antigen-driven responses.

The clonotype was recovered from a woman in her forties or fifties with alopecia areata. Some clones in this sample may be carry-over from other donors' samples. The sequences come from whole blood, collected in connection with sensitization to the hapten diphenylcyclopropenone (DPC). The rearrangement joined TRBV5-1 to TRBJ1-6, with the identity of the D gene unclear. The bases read TGCGCCAGCAGCTTGGCCCAGAGCTCCTATAATTCACCCCTCCACTTT. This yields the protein CASSLAQSSYNSPLHF.